Sequencing of this TCR beta chain was carried out in a study of blood T cells in healthy people across ages. Together with a sample-barcoded 5' primer, a J-beta primer mix was included in a second PCR lasting about 7 to 11 cycles. All samples gave at least 2.5 million CDR3-containing paired-end reads. TCRdb used MiXCR to reprocess the 5' RACE reads, holding one entry per CDR3 protein. This table holds roughly 1,500,000 distinct CDR3 sequences, approximately 38% found once. The sample holds a few counts of this clonotype. Trimming took 1 base from V and 2 from J, leaving 21 bases between them. This CDR3 is 19 amino acids long. Germline V CDR1 and CDR2: MGHRA, YSYEKL.

The chain couples TRBV4-1 to TRBJ2-1; no definite D call. What was sequenced was blood. This clonotype was obtained from a woman aged 18-29 years in good health. Here the CDR3 DNA reads TGCGCCAGCAGCCAAGTCCCCGATAACTATGGCTACACCTACAATGAGCAGTTCTTC. It translates to CASSQVPDNYGYTYNEQFF.